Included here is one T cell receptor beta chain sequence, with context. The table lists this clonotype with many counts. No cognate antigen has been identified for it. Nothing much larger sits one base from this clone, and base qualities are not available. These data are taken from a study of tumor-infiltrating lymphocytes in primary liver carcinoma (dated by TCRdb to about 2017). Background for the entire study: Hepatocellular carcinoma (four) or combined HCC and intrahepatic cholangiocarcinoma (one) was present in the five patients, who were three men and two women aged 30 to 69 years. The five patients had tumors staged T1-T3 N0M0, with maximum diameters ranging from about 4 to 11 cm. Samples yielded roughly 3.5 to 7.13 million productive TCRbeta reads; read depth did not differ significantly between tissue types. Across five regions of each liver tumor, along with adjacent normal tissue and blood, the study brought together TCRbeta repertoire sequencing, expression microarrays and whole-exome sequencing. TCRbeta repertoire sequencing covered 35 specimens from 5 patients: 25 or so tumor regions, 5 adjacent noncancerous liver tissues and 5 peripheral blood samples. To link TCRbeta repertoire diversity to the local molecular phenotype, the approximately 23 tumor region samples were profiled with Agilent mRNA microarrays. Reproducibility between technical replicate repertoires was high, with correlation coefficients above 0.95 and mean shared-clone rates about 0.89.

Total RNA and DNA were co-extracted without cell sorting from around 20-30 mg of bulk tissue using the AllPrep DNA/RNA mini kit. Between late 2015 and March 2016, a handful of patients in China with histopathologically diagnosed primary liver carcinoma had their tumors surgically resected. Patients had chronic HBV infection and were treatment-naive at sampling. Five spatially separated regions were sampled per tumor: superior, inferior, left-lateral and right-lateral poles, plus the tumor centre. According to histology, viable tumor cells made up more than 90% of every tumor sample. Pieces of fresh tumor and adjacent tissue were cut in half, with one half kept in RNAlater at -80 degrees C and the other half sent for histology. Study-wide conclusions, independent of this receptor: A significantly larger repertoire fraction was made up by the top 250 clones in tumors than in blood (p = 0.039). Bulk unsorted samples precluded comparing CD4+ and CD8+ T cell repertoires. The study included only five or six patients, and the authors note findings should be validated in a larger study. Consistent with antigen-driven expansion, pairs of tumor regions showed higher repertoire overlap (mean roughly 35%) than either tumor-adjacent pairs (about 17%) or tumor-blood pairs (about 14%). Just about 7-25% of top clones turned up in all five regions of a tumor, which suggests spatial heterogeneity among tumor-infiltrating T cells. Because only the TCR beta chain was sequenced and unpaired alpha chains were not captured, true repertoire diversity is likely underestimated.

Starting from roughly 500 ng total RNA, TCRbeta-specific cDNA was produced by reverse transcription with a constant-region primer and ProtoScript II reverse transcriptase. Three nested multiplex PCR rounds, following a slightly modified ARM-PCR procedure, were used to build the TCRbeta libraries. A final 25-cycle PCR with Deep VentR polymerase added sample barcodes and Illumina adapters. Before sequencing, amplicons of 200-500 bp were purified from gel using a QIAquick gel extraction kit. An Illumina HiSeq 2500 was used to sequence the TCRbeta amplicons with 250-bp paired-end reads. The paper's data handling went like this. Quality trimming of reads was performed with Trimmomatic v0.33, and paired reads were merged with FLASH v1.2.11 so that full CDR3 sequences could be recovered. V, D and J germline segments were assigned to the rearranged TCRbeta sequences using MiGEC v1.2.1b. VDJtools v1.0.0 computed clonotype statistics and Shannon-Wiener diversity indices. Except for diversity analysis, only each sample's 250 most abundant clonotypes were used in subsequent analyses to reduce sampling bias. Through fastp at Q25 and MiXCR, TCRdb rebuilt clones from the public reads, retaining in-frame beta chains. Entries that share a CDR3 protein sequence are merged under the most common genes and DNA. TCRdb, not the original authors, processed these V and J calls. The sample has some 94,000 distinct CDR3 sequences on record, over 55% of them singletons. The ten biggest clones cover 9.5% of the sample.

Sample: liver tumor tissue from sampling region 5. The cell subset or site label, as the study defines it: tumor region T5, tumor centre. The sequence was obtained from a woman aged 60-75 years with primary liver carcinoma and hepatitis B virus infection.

The base sequence is TGTGCCAGCAGCTTACATGGGGTTGGGGCCAACGTCCTGACTTTC. Translated, this gives CASSLHGVGANVLTF. The chain is encoded by TRBV7-9 joined to TRBJ2-6, with the D gene too uncertain to name. According to the germline V gene (reference sequence), CDR1 reads SEHNR and CDR2 reads FQNEAQ. V lost 2 bases and J lost 3 bases; the stretch between them is 8 bases long. Spanning cysteine to phenylalanine, the CDR3 consists of 15 amino acids. Left in the record is the CDR3 DNA by itself, 45 bases read in frame from the first base. Where the CDR3 stops, the reference TRBV7-9 and TRBJ2-6 genes take over; the full variable domain is DTGVSQNPRHKITKRGQNVTFRCDPISEHNRLYWYRQTLGQGPEFLTYFQNEAQLEKSRLLSDRFSAERPKGSFSTLEIQRTEQGDSAMYLCASSLHGVGANVLTFGAGSRLTVL.